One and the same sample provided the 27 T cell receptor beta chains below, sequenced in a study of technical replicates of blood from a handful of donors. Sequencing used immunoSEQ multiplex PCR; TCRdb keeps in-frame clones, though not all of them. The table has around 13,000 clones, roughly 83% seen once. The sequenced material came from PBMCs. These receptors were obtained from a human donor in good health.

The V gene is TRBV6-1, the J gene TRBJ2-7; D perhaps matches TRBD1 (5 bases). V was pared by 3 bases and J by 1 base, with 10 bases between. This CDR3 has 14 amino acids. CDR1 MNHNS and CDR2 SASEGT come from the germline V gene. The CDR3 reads CASSDDSSSYEQYF. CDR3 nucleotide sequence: TGTGCCAGCAGTGATGACAGTTCATCCTACGAGCAGTACTTC.

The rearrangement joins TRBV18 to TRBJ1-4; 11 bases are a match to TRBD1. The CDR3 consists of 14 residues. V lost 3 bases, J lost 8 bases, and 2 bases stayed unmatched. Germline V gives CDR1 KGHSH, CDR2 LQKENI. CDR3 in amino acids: CASSPGQGGEKLFF. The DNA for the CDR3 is TGTGCCAGCTCACCGGGACAGGGGGGAGAAAAACTGTTTTTT.

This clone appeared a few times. The CDR3 DNA sequence: TGTGCTAGTGGTCCGGACTCAGATACGCAGTATTTT. It codes for CASGPDSDTQYF. The chain recombines TRBV12-5 with TRBJ2-3; a possible D gene is TRBD2 (5 bases). The germline gives CDR1 LGHNT, CDR2 FRNRAP. Trimming pared 5 bases from V and 4 bases from J, leaving 7 bases between. This CDR3 is built from 12 residues. The whole variable domain, filled in from reference TRBV12-5 and TRBJ2-3, reads DARVTQTPRHKVTEMGQEVTMRCQPILGHNTVFWYRQTMMQGLELLAYFRNRAPLDDSGMPKDRFSAEMPDATLATLKIQPSEPRDSAVYFCASGPDSDTQYFGPGTRLTVL.

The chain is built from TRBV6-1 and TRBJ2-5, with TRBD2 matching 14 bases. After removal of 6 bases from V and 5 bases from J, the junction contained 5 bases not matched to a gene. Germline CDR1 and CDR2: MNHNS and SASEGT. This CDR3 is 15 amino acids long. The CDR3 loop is CASRKGTSGSETQYF. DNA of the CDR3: TGTGCCAGCAGGAAAGGGACTAGCGGGAGTGAGACCCAGTACTTC.

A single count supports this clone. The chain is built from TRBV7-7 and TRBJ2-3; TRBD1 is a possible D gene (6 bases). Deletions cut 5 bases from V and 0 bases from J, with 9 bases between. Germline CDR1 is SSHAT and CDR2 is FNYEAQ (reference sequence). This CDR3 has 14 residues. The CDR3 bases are TGTGCCAGCAGCCCCGGACAGAGCACAGATACGCAGTATTTT. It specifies CASSPGQSTDTQYF.

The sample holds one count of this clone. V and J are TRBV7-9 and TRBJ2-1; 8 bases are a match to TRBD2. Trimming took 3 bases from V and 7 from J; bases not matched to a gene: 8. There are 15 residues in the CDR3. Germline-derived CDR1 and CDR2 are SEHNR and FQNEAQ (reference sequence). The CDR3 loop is CASSFSGGAANEQFF. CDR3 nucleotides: TGTGCCAGCAGCTTCTCCGGGGGGGCGGCAAATGAGCAGTTCTTC.

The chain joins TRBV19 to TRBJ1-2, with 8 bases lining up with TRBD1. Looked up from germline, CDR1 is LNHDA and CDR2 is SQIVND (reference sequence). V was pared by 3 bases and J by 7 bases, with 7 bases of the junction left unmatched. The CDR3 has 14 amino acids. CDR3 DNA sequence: TGTGCCAGTAGTATGTTCGACAGGGGTTCTGGCTACACCTTC. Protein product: CASSMFDRGSGYTF. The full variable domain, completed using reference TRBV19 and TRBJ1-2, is DGGITQSPKYLFRKEGQNVTLSCEQNLNHDAMYWYRQDPGQGLRLIYYSQIVNDFQKGDIAEGYSVSREKKESFPLTVTSAQKNPTAFYLCASSMFDRGSGYTFGSGTRLTVV.

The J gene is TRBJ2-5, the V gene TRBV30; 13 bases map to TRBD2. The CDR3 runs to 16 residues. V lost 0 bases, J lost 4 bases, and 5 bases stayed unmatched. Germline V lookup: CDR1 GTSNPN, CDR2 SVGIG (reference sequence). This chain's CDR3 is CAWSVRTSGSLETQYF. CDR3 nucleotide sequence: TGTGCCTGGAGTGTACGGACTAGCGGGAGCCTAGAGACCCAGTACTTC.

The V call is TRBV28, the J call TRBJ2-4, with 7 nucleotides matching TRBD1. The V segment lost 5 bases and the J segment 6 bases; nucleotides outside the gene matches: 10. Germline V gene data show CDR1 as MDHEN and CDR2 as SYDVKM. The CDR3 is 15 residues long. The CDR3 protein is CASSQGQAPVNIQYF. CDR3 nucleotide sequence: TGTGCCAGCAGTCAAGGACAGGCCCCTGTAAACATTCAGTACTTC.

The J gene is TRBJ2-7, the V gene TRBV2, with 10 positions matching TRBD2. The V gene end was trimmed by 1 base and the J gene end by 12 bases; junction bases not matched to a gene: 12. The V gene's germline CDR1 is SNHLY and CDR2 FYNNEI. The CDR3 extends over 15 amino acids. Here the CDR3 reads CASSEVEGTSAIRYF. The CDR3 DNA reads TGTGCCAGCAGTGAAGTGGAAGGGACTAGCGCCATCCGGTACTTC.

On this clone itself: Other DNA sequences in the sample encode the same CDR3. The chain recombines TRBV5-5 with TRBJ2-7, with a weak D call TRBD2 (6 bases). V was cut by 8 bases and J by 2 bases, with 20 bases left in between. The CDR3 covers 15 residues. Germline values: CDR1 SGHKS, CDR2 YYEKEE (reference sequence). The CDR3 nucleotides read TGTGCCAGTAGCGCCATAGCGGATATAGCCTACGAGCAGTACTTC. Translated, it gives CASSAIADIAYEQYF.

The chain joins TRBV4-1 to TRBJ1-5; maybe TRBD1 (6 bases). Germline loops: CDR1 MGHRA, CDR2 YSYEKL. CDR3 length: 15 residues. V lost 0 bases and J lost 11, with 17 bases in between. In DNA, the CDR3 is TGCGCCAGCAGCCAAGATGTGCGACCCCAGGGGACCCAGCATTTT. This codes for CASSQDVRPQGTQHF.

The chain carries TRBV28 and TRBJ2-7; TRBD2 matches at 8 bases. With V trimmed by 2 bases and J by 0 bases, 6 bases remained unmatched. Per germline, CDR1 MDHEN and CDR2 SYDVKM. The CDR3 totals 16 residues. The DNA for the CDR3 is TGTGCCAGCAGTTTACGGGGGGGCCCCCTCTCCTACGAGCAGTACTTC. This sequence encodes CASSLRGGPLSYEQYF.

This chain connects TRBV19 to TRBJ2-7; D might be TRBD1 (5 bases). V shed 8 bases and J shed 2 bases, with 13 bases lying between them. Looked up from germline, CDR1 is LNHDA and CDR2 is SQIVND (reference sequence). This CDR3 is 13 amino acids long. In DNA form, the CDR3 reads TGTGCCAGTGCGCCTGGACAAGCCTACGAGCAGTACTTC. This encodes CASAPGQAYEQYF.

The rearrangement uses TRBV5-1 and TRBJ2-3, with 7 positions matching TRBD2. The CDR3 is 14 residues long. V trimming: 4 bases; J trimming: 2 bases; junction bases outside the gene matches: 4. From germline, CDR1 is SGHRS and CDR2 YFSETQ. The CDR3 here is CASSAGEATDTQYF. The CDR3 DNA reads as TGCGCCAGCAGCGCGGGAGAAGCCACAGATACGCAGTATTTT. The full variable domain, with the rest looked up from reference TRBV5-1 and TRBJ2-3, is KAGVTQTPRYLIKTRGQQVTLSCSPISGHRSVSWYQQTPGQGLQFLFEYFSETQRNKGNFPGRFSGRQFSNSRSEMNVSTLELGDSALYLCASSAGEATDTQYFGPGTRLTVL.

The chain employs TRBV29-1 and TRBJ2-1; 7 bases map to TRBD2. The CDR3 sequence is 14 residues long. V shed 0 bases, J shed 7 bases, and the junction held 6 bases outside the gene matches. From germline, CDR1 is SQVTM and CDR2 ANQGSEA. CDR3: CSVEDRGEWNEQFF. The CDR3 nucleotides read TGCAGCGTTGAAGATCGGGGGGAGTGGAATGAGCAGTTCTTC.

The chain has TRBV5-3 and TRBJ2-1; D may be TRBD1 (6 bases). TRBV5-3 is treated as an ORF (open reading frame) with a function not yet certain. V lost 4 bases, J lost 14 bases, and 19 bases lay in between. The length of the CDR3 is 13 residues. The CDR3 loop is CARSPDLGQRKFF. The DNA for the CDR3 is TGTGCCAGAAGCCCTGATCTCGGACAGCGAAAGTTCTTC.

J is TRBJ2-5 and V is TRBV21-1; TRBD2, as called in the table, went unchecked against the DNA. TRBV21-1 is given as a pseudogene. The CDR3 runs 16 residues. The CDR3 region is CASSKPGGTSRETQYF. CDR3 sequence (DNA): TGTGCCAGCAGCAAACCAGGAGGGACTAGCAGGGAGACCCAGTACTTC.

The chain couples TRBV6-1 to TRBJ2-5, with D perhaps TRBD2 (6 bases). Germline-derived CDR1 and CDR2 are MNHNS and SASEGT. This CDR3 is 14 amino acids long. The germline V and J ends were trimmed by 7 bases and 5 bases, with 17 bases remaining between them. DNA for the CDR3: TGTGCCAGCACCGGTGGAGGGCCAGGGGAGACCCAGTACTTC. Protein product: CASTGGGPGETQYF.

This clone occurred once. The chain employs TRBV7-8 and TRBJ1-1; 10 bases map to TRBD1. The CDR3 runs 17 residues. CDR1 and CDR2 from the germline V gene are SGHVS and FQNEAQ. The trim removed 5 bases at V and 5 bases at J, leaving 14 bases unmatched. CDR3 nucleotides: TGTGCCAGCAGCCTCCGACAGGGGGCGTTTCTAAGGACTGAAGCTTTCTTT. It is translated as CASSLRQGAFLRTEAFF.

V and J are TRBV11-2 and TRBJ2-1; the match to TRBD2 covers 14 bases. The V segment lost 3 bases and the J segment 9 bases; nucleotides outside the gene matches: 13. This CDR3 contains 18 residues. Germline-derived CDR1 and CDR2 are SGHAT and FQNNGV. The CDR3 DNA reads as TGTGCCAGCAGCTTCATGCCGGGACTAGCGGGAGAGCAGGGTGAGCAGTTCTTC. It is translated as CASSFMPGLAGEQGEQFF.

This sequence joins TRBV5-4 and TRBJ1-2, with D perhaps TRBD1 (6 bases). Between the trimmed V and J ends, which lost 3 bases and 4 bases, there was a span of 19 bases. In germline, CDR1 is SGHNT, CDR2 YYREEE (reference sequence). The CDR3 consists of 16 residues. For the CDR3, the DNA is TGTGCCAGCAGCTCGGAGACAGGATCTAAAGGCTATGGCTACACCTTC. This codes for CASSSETGSKGYGYTF.

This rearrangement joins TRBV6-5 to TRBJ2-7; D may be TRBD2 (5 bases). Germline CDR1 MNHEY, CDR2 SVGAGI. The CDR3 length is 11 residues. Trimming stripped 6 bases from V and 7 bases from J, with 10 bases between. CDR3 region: CASSRSGEQYF. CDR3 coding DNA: TGTGCCAGCAGCCGCAGCGGTGAGCAGTACTTC.

The CDR3: CASSEVWSSYEQYF. The CDR3 bases are TGTGCCAGCAGTGAAGTTTGGAGCTCCTACGAGCAGTACTTC. The chain joins TRBV6-1 to TRBJ2-7; D remains ambiguous. Trimming removed 1 base at V and 0 bases at J, with 7 bases between. Germline V gene data show CDR1 as MNHNS and CDR2 as SASEGT. This CDR3 is built from 14 residues.

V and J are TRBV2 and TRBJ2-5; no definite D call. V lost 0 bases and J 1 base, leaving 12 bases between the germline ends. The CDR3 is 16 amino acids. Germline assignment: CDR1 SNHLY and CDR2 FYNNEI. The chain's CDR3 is CASSEALLSFQETQYF. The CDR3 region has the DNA TGTGCCAGCAGTGAAGCGCTTCTGAGTTTCCAAGAGACCCAGTACTTC.

CDR3 sequence reads: CASSSGQGAPGYTF. CDR3 coding DNA: TGTGCCAGCAGCTCAGGACAGGGGGCGCCTGGCTACACCTTC. V is TRBV7-3 and J is TRBJ1-2, with 11 bases lining up with TRBD1. The CDR3 is 14 residues long. From germline, CDR1 is SGHTA and CDR2 FQGTGA. Germline trimming cut 4 bases from V and 7 bases from J; bases unmatched to any gene: 5.

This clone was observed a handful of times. Written as DNA, the CDR3 is TGTGCCAGCAGTGAAGGGGGAGGGGCCTACGAGCAGTACTTC. Protein: CASSEGGGAYEQYF. This sequence joins TRBV6-1 and TRBJ2-7; 7 bases fit TRBD2. The germline V gene has CDR1 MNHNS and CDR2 SASEGT. V dropped 1 base and J dropped 2; count of bases not matched to a gene: 2. This CDR3 is 14 amino acids long.